This passage covers 20 T cell receptor beta chains from one sample sequenced in a study of graft-versus-host responses after intestinal transplantation. Their recognized antigens are unknown. Assay: immunoSEQ multiplex PCR; the TCRdb copy retains only in-frame clones and omits some. Counted here are almost 40,000 clones, about 95% occurring once; the ten biggest clones make up around 0.2%. Sequenced here: unstimulated CD8+ T cells sorted from spleen or lymph node cells, sampled before transplant. The receptor source for this set is a human donor who was the organ donor for an intestinal transplant.

The rearrangement joins TRBV5-1 to TRBJ1-1, with D unresolved. Germline CDR1 SGHRS, CDR2 YFSETQ. V was clipped by 5 bases and J by 1 base, with 6 bases between them. The CDR3 has 12 amino acids. CDR3 residues: CASSKENTEAFF. The CDR3 DNA reads TGCGCCAGCAGTAAAGAGAACACTGAAGCTTTCTTT.

The chain links TRBV7-2 to TRBJ2-7; possible D gene TRBD1, 6 bases. Germline values: CDR1 SGHTA, CDR2 FQGNSA. The CDR3 consists of 15 residues. The V and J ends lost 2 bases and 2 bases respectively, with 13 bases between them. The CDR3 protein is CASSLFPEGAYEQYF. CDR3 sequence (DNA): TGTGCCAGCAGCTTATTCCCAGAGGGGGCCTACGAGCAGTACTTC.

This chain links TRBV27 with TRBJ2-5; D not resolved. The ends were cut back, 2 bases at V and 5 bases at J, with 6 bases in the middle. The CDR3 runs to 12 residues. Germline lookup yields CDR1 MNHEY and CDR2 SMNVEV (reference sequence). DNA for the CDR3: TGTGCCAGCAGTTTAGCTGAGGAGACCCAGTACTTC. Amino acids: CASSLAEETQYF.

V gene TRBV14 combines with J gene TRBJ2-1, with 8 bases matching TRBD2. In germline, CDR1 is SGHDN, CDR2 FVKESK. The CDR3 loop spans 15 amino acids. Germline trimming cut 3 bases from V and 12 bases from J; bases unmatched to any gene: 13. The CDR3 spells CASSQVAGGRLGQFF. CDR3 sequence (DNA): TGTGCCAGCAGCCAGGTGGCGGGGGGCCGCCTCGGGCAGTTCTTC.

This rearrangement joins TRBV9 to TRBJ2-3; perhaps D is TRBD1 or TRBD2 (5 bases each). The CDR3 spans 16 residues. Germline CDR1 and CDR2: SGDLS and YYNGEE. With 3 bases removed from V and 0 bases from J, the gap between germline ends came to 14 bases. CDR3 DNA: TGTGCCAGCAGCGGGGGCCGGCTAGCCAGCACAGATACGCAGTATTTT. Translated, it gives CASSGGRLASTDTQYF.

The V call is TRBV4-1, the J call TRBJ2-7; D is uncertain. The V end was cut by 4 bases, the J end by 0 bases, with 13 bases between. CDR1 and CDR2 (germline): MGHRA, YSYEKL. The CDR3 consists of 15 residues. The CDR3 region has the DNA TGCGCCAGCAGCCCCCGGAGTAGTGGCTCCTACGAGCAGTACTTC. Translation: CASSPRSSGSYEQYF.

The chain recombines TRBV4-1 with TRBJ1-2, with 9 bases fitting TRBD1. With V trimmed by 4 bases and J by 2 bases, 11 bases remained unmatched. The CDR3 contains 17 residues. The germline CDR1 and CDR2 sequences are MGHRA and YSYEKL. Written as DNA, the CDR3 is TGCGCCAGCAGCCCATGGGACAGGGCCGCTCGGAACTATGGCTACACCTTC. As protein: CASSPWDRAARNYGYTF.

The CDR3 DNA reads as TGTGCCAGCAGCTTTTCGGCAGGGAACACTGAAGCTTTCTTT. It yields the protein CASSFSAGNTEAFF. The chain has TRBV7-9 and TRBJ1-1; no definite D call. V was clipped by 3 bases and J by 1 base, with 9 bases between them. Germline lookup yields CDR1 SEHNR and CDR2 FQNEAQ (reference sequence). The CDR3 length is 14 residues.

The rearrangement joins TRBV7-9 to TRBJ1-2; D remains ambiguous. Germline V CDR1 and CDR2: SEHNR, FQNEAQ (reference sequence). Trimming removed 3 bases from V and 3 bases from J, with 5 bases in between. The CDR3 runs 12 residues. This CDR3 reads CASSFRDYGYTF. In DNA form, the CDR3 reads TGTGCCAGCAGCTTCCGGGACTATGGCTACACCTTC.

This clone was detected only once. The V gene is TRBV5-1, the J gene TRBJ2-7; TRBD1 agrees at 9 bases. This CDR3 contains 16 residues. Trimming at V came to 4 bases and at J to 5 bases, leaving 13 bases not matched to a gene. Germline V gene lookup returns CDR1 SGHRS and CDR2 YFSETQ. CDR3 DNA sequence: TGCGCCAGCAGCCCGCGTCCGTCGGACAGGGGTAACGAGCAGTACTTC. This codes for CASSPRPSDRGNEQYF.

This sequence joins TRBV5-4 and TRBJ2-2; D tentatively reads TRBD1 or TRBD2 (5 bases each). The CDR3 is 16 amino acids. From germline, CDR1 is SGHNT and CDR2 YYREEE (reference sequence). Trimming shortened V by 3 bases and J by 0 bases, and 12 bases separated the two germline ends. CDR3 region: CASSSLWDANTGELFF. The CDR3 DNA reads as TGTGCCAGCAGCTCCTTGTGGGACGCGAACACCGGGGAGCTGTTTTTT.

CDR3 DNA sequence: TGTGCCAGCAGTTTAATTAGACTGGGGAATCAGCCCCAGCATTTT. This encodes CASSLIRLGNQPQHF. The gene calls are TRBV28 and TRBJ1-5; D is unclear. Trimming removed 2 bases at V and 4 bases at J, with 12 bases between. Germline V gene data show CDR1 as MDHEN and CDR2 as SYDVKM. The CDR3 runs to 15 residues.

The chain links TRBV29-1 to TRBJ2-4; D ambiguous. The CDR3 has 10 residues. Germline V gene lookup returns CDR1 SQVTM and CDR2 ANQGSEA. DNA for the CDR3: TGCTCGGACGACAAAAACATTCAGTACTTC. Protein sequence: CSDDKNIQYF.

The V gene is TRBV30, the J gene TRBJ1-1; tentatively, D is TRBD1 (6 bases). The germline V and J ends were trimmed by 1 base and 1 base, with 10 bases remaining between them. Germline CDR1 reads GTSNPN; CDR2 reads SVGIG (reference sequence). This CDR3 has 14 residues. The CDR3 spells CAWSGVGGNTEAFF. DNA for the CDR3: TGTGCCTGGAGTGGGGTAGGGGGGAACACTGAAGCTTTCTTT.

This sequence joins TRBV19 and TRBJ2-1; 7 nucleotides match TRBD1. Germline V gives CDR1 LNHDA, CDR2 SQIVND (reference sequence). The CDR3 loop spans 17 amino acids. Losses at the gene ends were 5 bases for V and 0 bases for J; bases not matched to a gene: 10. CDR3 in DNA: TGTGCCAGTAGTCATCCGTCGACAGGGAGCTCCTACAATGAGCAGTTCTTC. Translation: CASSHPSTGSSYNEQFF.

The rearrangement joins TRBV10-3 to TRBJ2-7; D remains unclear. This CDR3 spans 14 amino acids. Trimming took off 0 bases at V and 0 bases at J, with 6 bases between the two ends. Germline CDR1 ENHRY, CDR2 SYGVKD. The CDR3 here is CAISESGGSYEQYF. For the CDR3, the DNA is TGTGCCATCAGTGAGTCAGGCGGCTCCTACGAGCAGTACTTC.

This chain joins TRBV28 and TRBJ2-7, with 8 bases fitting TRBD1. This CDR3 has 12 amino acids. After removal of 7 bases from V and 6 bases from J, the junction contained 5 bases not matched to a gene. Germline CDR1 and CDR2: MDHEN and SYDVKM. Written as DNA, the CDR3 is TGTGCCAGCAACATGGACAGGGCCGAGCAGTACTTC. Translation: CASNMDRAEQYF. The full variable domain, rest sourced from reference TRBV28 and TRBJ2-7, is DVKVTQSSRYLVKRTGEKVFLECVQDMDHENMFWYRQDPGLGLRLIYFSYDVKMKEKGDIPEGYSVSREKKERFSLILESASTNQTSMYLCASNMDRAEQYFGPGTRLTVT.

This chain joins TRBV4-1 and TRBJ2-1, with TRBD2 matching over 7 bases. Germline-derived CDR1 and CDR2 are MGHRA and YSYEKL. The trim removed 4 bases at V and 7 bases at J, leaving 10 bases unmatched. The CDR3 is made up of 15 amino acids. The CDR3 sequence: CASSRTGTTPNEQFF. CDR3 bases: TGCGCCAGCAGCCGTACCGGGACTACCCCAAATGAGCAGTTCTTC.

J is TRBJ1-2 and V is TRBV28, with 8 bases aligning to TRBD1. The CDR3 is made up of 17 amino acids. J was trimmed by 0 bases and V by 1 base; bases with no gene match: 7. Germline V CDR1 and CDR2: MDHEN, SYDVKM. The CDR3: CASSLSTGVSANYGYTF. The CDR3 DNA is TGTGCCAGCAGTTTATCGACAGGGGTTTCGGCTAACTATGGCTACACCTTC.

J is TRBJ1-2 and V is TRBV29-1, with 10 bases matching TRBD1. This CDR3 has 15 amino acids. Germline-derived CDR1 and CDR2 are SQVTM and ANQGSEA. V lost 0 bases and J lost 4; bases outside the gene matches: 5. The CDR3 reads CSVEDRDRGSYGYTF. CDR3 sequence (DNA): TGCAGCGTTGAAGACCGGGACAGGGGATCCTATGGCTACACCTTC.